A selection of T cell receptor beta chains follows, all from one sample in a study of blood T cell repertoires in COVID-19. TCRdb's table, derived via immunoSEQ multiplex PCR, lists solely in-frame clones and lacks some. The sample records approximately 200,000 clones, 75% to 90% being singletons. The sample consisted of peripheral blood. These receptors were taken from a man aged 30-40 years with COVID-19, enrolled during active disease. Both conserved end residues are part of each CDR3. Fields, in order: J gene, clone size, V gene, D gene, CDR3 protein, CDR3 DNA. The D gene is left open where the match is weak. Some rows mark clone size as missing; the rest say once, few, many or name a class of expanded clone.

TRBJ2-1 | NA | TRBV3-1/TRBV3-2 | NA | CASSQGYSPSNEQFF | TGTGCCAGCAGCCAAGGGTACAGCCCCTCCAATGAGCAGTTCTTC
TRBJ2-6 | NA | TRBV5-1 | NA | CASSLAQGGTGANVLTF | TGCGCCAGCAGCTTGGCCCAGGGAGGCACTGGGGCCAACGTCCTGACTTTC
TRBJ2-7 | once | TRBV5-1 | NA | CASSLGQDYEQYF | TGCGCCAGCAGCTTGGGCCAGGACTACGAGCAGTACTTC
TRBJ1-4 | once | TRBV7-9 | TRBD1 | CASSLTLTGDREKLFF | TGTGCCAGCAGCTTAACTTTGACAGGGGATCGTGAAAAACTGTTTTTT
TRBJ1-2 | NA | TRBV7-9 | TRBD1 | CASSLGAGTGLGGYTF | TGTGCCAGCAGCTTAGGCGCCGGGACAGGACTAGGTGGCTACACCTTC
TRBJ1-2 | NA | TRBV18 | NA | CASSFQSQGRDYGYTF | TGTGCCAGCTCCTTCCAATCGCAGGGAAGAGACTATGGCTACACCTTC
TRBJ1-1 | NA | TRBV5-5 | NA | CASSLQGREGGTEAFF | TGTGCCAGCAGCTTACAGGGAAGGGAGGGTGGCACTGAAGCTTTCTTT
TRBJ2-6 | NA | TRBV5-4 | TRBD1 | CASSPLTGAGANVLTF | TGTGCCAGCAGCCCCCTGACAGGGGCCGGGGCCAACGTCCTGACTTTC
TRBJ1-2 | NA | TRBV5-4 | TRBD1 | CASSPLLTGPYGYTF | TGTGCCAGCAGCCCACTTTTGACAGGGCCCTATGGCTACACCTTC
TRBJ2-7 | once | TRBV9 | TRBD1 | CASSISGTGFYEQYF | TGTGCCAGCAGCATATCCGGGACAGGGTTCTACGAGCAGTACTTC
TRBJ2-7 | few | TRBV27 | NA | CASSLWQGPYEQYF | TGTGCCAGCAGTTTATGGCAGGGTCCCTACGAGCAGTACTTC
TRBJ2-7 | NA | TRBV9 | TRBD2 | CASSVGGRGSSYEQYF | TGTGCCAGCAGCGTAGGGGGCCGCGGGAGCTCCTACGAGCAGTACTTC
TRBJ2-2 | NA | TRBV4-3 | NA | CASSQDSQNTGELFF | TGCGCCAGCAGCCAAGATAGTCAGAACACCGGGGAGCTGTTTTTT
TRBJ2-5 | NA | TRBV5-8 | TRBD1 | CASSEDRGPETQYF | TGTGCCAGCAGCGAGGACAGGGGGCCCGAGACCCAGTACTTC
TRBJ1-1 | NA | TRBV7-2 | TRBD1 | CASTRDSFSAEAFF | TGTGCCAGCACCCGGGACAGCTTCTCTGCTGAAGCTTTCTTT